The 20 T cell receptor beta chains reported below all come from one sample, sequenced in a study of blood T cell repertoires in COVID-19. Clones were read by immunoSEQ multiplex PCR, and TCRdb kept only the in-frame ones, dropping some. The repertoire holds 200,000 to 300,000 clones, with 86% as singletons. The specimen was peripheral blood. The receptors come from a woman in her thirties who had recovered from COVID-19.

This chain links TRBV2 with TRBJ2-2; 7 bases are a match to TRBD1. The CDR3 sequence is 14 residues long. V lost 6 bases, J lost 4 bases, and 5 bases stayed unmatched. Per germline, CDR1 SNHLY and CDR2 FYNNEI. CDR3 in amino acids: CASSLGQFTGELFF. CDR3 DNA: TGTGCCAGCAGCCTGGGACAGTTCACCGGGGAGCTGTTTTTT.

Here the CDR3 reads CASSSFNEQFF. The CDR3 DNA follows: TGTGCCAGCAGTTCGTTCAATGAGCAGTTCTTC. This chain links TRBV12-3 or TRBV12-4 with TRBJ2-1, with D uncertain. The V end was cut by 4 bases, the J end by 6 bases, with 4 bases between. The CDR3 length is 11 residues.

The chain is built from TRBV6-5 and TRBJ2-7, with D possibly matching TRBD1 (6 bases). This CDR3 is 14 amino acids long. V was cut by 6 bases and J by 0 bases, with 12 bases left in between. The germline gives CDR1 MNHEY, CDR2 SVGAGI. The CDR3 DNA reads as TGTGCCAGCAGCTTGACAGGCCGCTCCTACGAGCAGTACTTC. This gives the protein CASSLTGRSYEQYF.

This chain connects TRBV5-1 to TRBJ1-2; TRBD1 aligns across 7 bases. Germline values: CDR1 SGHRS, CDR2 YFSETQ. This CDR3 spans 14 amino acids. J was trimmed by 1 base and V by 3 bases; bases with no gene match: 3. CDR3 region: CASSSDRDNYGYTF. The DNA for the CDR3 is TGCGCCAGCAGCTCCGACAGGGATAACTATGGCTACACCTTC.

The chain uses TRBV18 and TRBJ1-3; 9 bases line up with TRBD1. The CDR3 has 14 residues. With 3 bases clipped from V and 8 bases from J, the junction kept 5 bases outside the gene matches. Germline CDR1 and CDR2: KGHSH and LQKENI. CDR3 DNA: TGTGCCAGCTCACCCCCGGGACAGGGAGACACCATATATTTT. Translation: CASSPPGQGDTIYF.

This chain joins TRBV12-2 and TRBJ2-2; the table's D gene call, TRBD2, was not cross checked with the DNA. TRBV12-2 is flagged as a pseudogene. The CDR3 has 16 amino acids. This CDR3 reads CASRLGGGAFDGELFF. As DNA, the CDR3 is TGTGCAAGTCGCTTAGGCGGGGGGGCCTTCGACGGGGAGCTGTTTTTT.

The chain has TRBV5-6 and TRBJ1-2, with 8 bases matching TRBD1. The trim removed 0 bases at V and 7 bases at J, leaving 11 bases unmatched. Germline CDR1 SGHDT, CDR2 YYEEEE. There are 16 residues in the CDR3. DNA of the CDR3: TGTGCCAGCAGCTTGGTCGGTACGGACAGGGAAGCTGGCTACACCTTC. Protein: CASSLVGTDREAGYTF. Variable domain in full (rest from reference TRBV5-6 and TRBJ1-2): DAGVTQSPTHLIKTRGQQVTLRCSPKSGHDTVSWYQQALGQGPQFIFQYYEEEERQRGNFPDRFSGHQFPNYSSELNVNALLLGDSALYLCASSLVGTDREAGYTFGSGTRLTVV.

This chain links TRBV19 with TRBJ2-7; D not resolved. The length of the CDR3 is 14 residues. The germline V gene encodes CDR1 LNHDA and CDR2 SQIVND (reference sequence). V lost 3 bases and J lost 4, with 13 bases in between. CDR3: CASSMNRDFYEQYF. The CDR3, as DNA: TGTGCCAGTAGTATGAACCGCGACTTTTACGAGCAGTACTTC. Full variable domain (rest looked up from reference TRBV19 and TRBJ2-7): DGGITQSPKYLFRKEGQNVTLSCEQNLNHDAMYWYRQDPGQGLRLIYYSQIVNDFQKGDIAEGYSVSREKKESFPLTVTSAQKNPTAFYLCASSMNRDFYEQYFGPGTRLTVT.

The chain links TRBV7-6 to TRBJ2-3, with 7 positions matching TRBD2. V lost 5 bases, J lost 2 bases, and 7 bases stayed unmatched. The CDR3 has 15 amino acids. Germline lookup yields CDR1 SGHVS and CDR2 FNYEAQ. The CDR3 nucleotides are TGTGCCAGCAGCAAAGGAGCGGGGCCCACAGATACGCAGTATTTT. It is translated as CASSKGAGPTDTQYF.

V and J are TRBV5-6 and TRBJ1-5; D remains ambiguous. CDR1 SGHDT and CDR2 YYEEEE come from the germline V gene. CDR3 size: 14 residues. Between the trimmed V and J ends, which lost 0 bases and 3 bases, there was a span of 7 bases. CDR3 region: CASSLGLDNQPQHF. DNA of the CDR3: TGTGCCAGCAGCTTGGGACTTGACAATCAGCCCCAGCATTTT.

This chain joins TRBV6-6 and TRBJ1-1, with D maybe TRBD1 (6 bases). The CDR3 has 12 amino acids. Germline lookup yields CDR1 MNHNY and CDR2 SVGAGI (reference sequence). Deletions cut 5 bases from V and 3 bases from J, with 7 bases between. CDR3 region: CASSNRDTEAFF. The CDR3 region has the DNA TGTGCCAGCAGTAACAGGGACACTGAAGCTTTCTTT.

The chain uses TRBV5-1 and TRBJ2-7; D assignment may be TRBD1 or TRBD2 (6 bases each). Per germline, CDR1 SGHRS and CDR2 YFSETQ. Deletions cut 7 bases from V and 7 bases from J, with 21 bases between. The CDR3 length is 14 residues. The CDR3: CASRLGGPRGEQYF. CDR3 DNA: TGCGCCAGCCGCCTGGGGGGCCCGCGGGGTGAGCAGTACTTC.

This chain links TRBV5-4 with TRBJ1-2, with 7 bases aligning to TRBD1. This CDR3 has 15 residues. After removal of 5 bases from V and 8 bases from J, the junction contained 15 bases not matched to a gene. Per the germline V gene, CDR1 is SGHNT and CDR2 is YYREEE (reference sequence). The CDR3 spells CASRNPGQTGGGYTF. CDR3 bases: TGTGCCAGCAGGAATCCGGGACAGACTGGGGGGGGCTACACCTTC.

The chain carries TRBV7-2 and TRBJ2-5; TRBD1 matches 7 bases. CDR1 is SGHTA and CDR2 is FQGNSA in the germline V gene. CDR3 length: 15 residues. The J segment lost 5 bases and the V segment lost 5 bases, leaving 11 bases of the junction unmatched. This CDR3 reads CASSLDNRGGETQYF. CDR3 DNA: TGTGCCAGCAGCCTAGATAACAGGGGTGGGGAGACCCAGTACTTC.

The chain recombines TRBV19 with TRBJ1-1, with 8 positions matching TRBD1. This CDR3 region has 17 residues. V shed 7 bases, J shed 1 base, and the junction held 14 bases outside the gene matches. Germline V gives CDR1 LNHDA, CDR2 SQIVND (reference sequence). This CDR3 is CASTPQGAGGTNTEAFF. The CDR3 coding sequence is TGTGCCAGTACCCCCCAGGGGGCAGGGGGCACGAACACTGAAGCTTTCTTT.

The rearrangement uses TRBV12-3 or TRBV12-4 and TRBJ2-5; tentative D call: TRBD1 (6 bases). This CDR3 region has 13 residues. V was shortened by 6 bases and J by 2 bases, with 10 bases between the two germline ends. The CDR3 here is CASSLGQQETQYF. In nucleotides, the CDR3 is TGTGCCAGCAGCCTCGGACAGCAAGAGACCCAGTACTTC.

This chain uses TRBV6-5 with TRBJ1-1; the D is unclear. V was trimmed by 0 bases and J by 2 bases, leaving 10 bases between them. The CDR3 contains 15 residues. Germline V lookup: CDR1 MNHEY, CDR2 SVGAGI. CDR3 protein: CASSYSQLLNTEAFF. The DNA for the CDR3 is TGTGCCAGCAGTTACTCACAGCTGCTCAACACTGAAGCTTTCTTT.

CDR3 in amino acids: CASSVAVSSTGDTDTQYF. The CDR3 coding sequence is TGTGCCAGCAGCGTAGCTGTTTCGTCGACAGGGGACACAGATACGCAGTATTTT. The chain joins TRBV9 to TRBJ2-3; 8 positions match TRBD1. The CDR3 is 18 residues long. Trimming took 0 bases from V and 2 from J; bases not matched to a gene: 11. The germline CDR1 and CDR2 sequences are SGDLS and YYNGEE.

This chain connects TRBV2 to TRBJ2-1, with 16 nucleotides matching TRBD2. With 5 bases clipped from V and 0 bases from J, the junction kept 7 bases outside the gene matches. The CDR3 consists of 19 residues. Germline assignment: CDR1 SNHLY and CDR2 FYNNEI. This CDR3 reads CASSRPGTSGGGSYNEQFF. The CDR3 bases are TGTGCCAGCAGTCGTCCCGGGACTAGCGGGGGGGGCTCCTACAATGAGCAGTTCTTC.

This clone turned up a few times. This sequence joins TRBV19 and TRBJ1-2; no definite D call. This CDR3 contains 14 residues. Looked up from germline, CDR1 is LNHDA and CDR2 is SQIVND (reference sequence). V dropped 7 bases and J dropped 6 bases, with 18 bases sitting between them. As DNA, the CDR3 is TGTGCCAGTATGGGATTTACGGGGAAGGATGGCTACACCTTC. Amino acid sequence: CASMGFTGKDGYTF.